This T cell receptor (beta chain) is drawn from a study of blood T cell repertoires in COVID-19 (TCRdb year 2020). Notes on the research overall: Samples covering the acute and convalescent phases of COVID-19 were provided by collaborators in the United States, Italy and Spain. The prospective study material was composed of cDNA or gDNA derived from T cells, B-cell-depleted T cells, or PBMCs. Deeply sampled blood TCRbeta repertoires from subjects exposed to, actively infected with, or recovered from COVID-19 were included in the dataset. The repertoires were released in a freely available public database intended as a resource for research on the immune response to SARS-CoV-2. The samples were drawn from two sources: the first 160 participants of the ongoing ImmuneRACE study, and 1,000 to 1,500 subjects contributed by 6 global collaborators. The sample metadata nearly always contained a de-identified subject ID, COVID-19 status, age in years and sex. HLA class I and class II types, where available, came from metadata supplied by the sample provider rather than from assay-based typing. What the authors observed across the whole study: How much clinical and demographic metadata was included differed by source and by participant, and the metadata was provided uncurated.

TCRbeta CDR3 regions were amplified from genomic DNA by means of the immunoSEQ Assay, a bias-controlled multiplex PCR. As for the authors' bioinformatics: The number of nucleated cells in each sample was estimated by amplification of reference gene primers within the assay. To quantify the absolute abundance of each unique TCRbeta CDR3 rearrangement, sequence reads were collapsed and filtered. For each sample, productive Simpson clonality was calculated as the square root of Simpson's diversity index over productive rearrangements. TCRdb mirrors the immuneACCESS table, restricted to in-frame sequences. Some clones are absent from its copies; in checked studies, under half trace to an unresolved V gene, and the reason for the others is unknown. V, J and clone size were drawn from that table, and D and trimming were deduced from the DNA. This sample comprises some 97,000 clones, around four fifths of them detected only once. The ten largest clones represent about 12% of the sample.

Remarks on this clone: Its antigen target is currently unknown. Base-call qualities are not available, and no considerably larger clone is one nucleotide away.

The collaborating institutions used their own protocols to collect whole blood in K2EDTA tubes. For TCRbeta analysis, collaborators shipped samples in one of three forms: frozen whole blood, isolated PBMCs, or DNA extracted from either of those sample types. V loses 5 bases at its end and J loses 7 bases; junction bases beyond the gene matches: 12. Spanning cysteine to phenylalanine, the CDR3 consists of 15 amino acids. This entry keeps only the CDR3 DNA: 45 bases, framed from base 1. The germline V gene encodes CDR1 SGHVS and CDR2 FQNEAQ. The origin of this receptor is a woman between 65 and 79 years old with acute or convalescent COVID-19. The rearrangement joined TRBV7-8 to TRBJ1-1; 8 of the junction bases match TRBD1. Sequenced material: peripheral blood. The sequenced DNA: TGTGCCAGCAGCCGAGGACAGGGTTTATTAGGTGAAGCTTTCTTT. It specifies CASSRGQGLLGEAFF.